Listed here are 25 T cell receptor beta chains from one sample, sequenced in a study of patients and donors after allogeneic stem cell transplantation. TCRdb re-analysed the RT-PCR reads in MiXCR, keeping a single row per CDR3 protein. This sample has 150,000 to 200,000 distinct CDR3 sequences; about 40% occur once, and the top ten carry less than 40%. Sequenced sample: blood, either unsorted or a sorted T cell fraction (not recorded which). These receptors all stem from a human donor who was either an allogeneic HSCT recipient or a stem cell or donor lymphocyte infusion donor (not recorded which). It is not recorded whose cells these are; they may come from a transplant donor.

The rearrangement joins TRBV3-1 to TRBJ1-5; D gene ambiguous. In germline, CDR1 is LGHDT, CDR2 YNNKEL (reference sequence). V was clipped by 6 bases and J by 3 bases, with 9 bases between them. The CDR3 runs 13 residues. The CDR3 sequence: CASSRGYNQPQHF. The CDR3 DNA is TGTGCCAGCAGTCGTGGTTACAATCAGCCCCAGCATTTT.

This chain uses TRBV7-2 with TRBJ2-1; 9 bases align to TRBD2. CDR3 length: 17 amino acids. V shed 5 bases, J shed 5 bases, and the junction held 13 bases outside the gene matches. Germline V gene sequence: CDR1 SGHTA, CDR2 FQGNSA. The chain's CDR3 is CASSPEPGTSKNNEQFF. The CDR3 DNA is TGTGCCAGCAGCCCAGAACCCGGGACTAGCAAGAACAATGAGCAGTTCTTC.

This chain's CDR3 is CASSSDRDRAYF. In DNA, the CDR3 is TGCGCCAGCAGCTCCGACAGGGACCGAGCCTACTTC. The V gene is TRBV5-1, the J gene TRBJ2-7; 7 bases fit TRBD1. This CDR3 is 12 amino acids long. With V trimmed by 3 bases and J by 13 bases, 10 bases remained unmatched. Germline V lookup: CDR1 SGHRS, CDR2 YFSETQ. The entire variable domain, with the rest obtained from reference TRBV5-1 and TRBJ2-7, is as follows: KAGVTQTPRYLIKTRGQQVTLSCSPISGHRSVSWYQQTPGQGLQFLFEYFSETQRNKGNFPGRFSGRQFSNSRSEMNVSTLELGDSALYLCASSSDRDRAYFGPGTRLTVT.

V usage is TRBV3-1 and J usage is TRBJ1-2; 12 bases align to TRBD1. The CDR3 extends over 14 amino acids. Germline lookup yields CDR1 LGHDT and CDR2 YNNKEL (reference sequence). V gave up 4 bases and J gave up 7 bases; unmatched junction bases: 4. The CDR3 DNA reads as TGTGCCAGCAGCCTAGGGACAGGGGGCCCTGGCTACACCTTC. Its protein product is CASSLGTGGPGYTF.

V gene TRBV11-1 combines with J gene TRBJ1-5, with 7 positions matching TRBD1. Germline CDR1 is SGHAT and CDR2 is FQDESV (reference sequence). The CDR3 has 13 residues. V lost 5 bases to trimming and J lost 7 bases; unmatched junction nucleotides: 5. CDR3 protein: CASSLDRDQPQHF. CDR3 DNA sequence: TGTGCCAGCAGCCTTGACAGGGACCAGCCCCAGCATTTT.

There are a few counts of this clonotype. The V and J genes are TRBV20-1 and TRBJ1-1; 12 bases are shared with TRBD1. V was pared by 0 bases and J by 8 bases, with 7 bases of the junction left unmatched. This CDR3 contains 15 residues. Germline lookup yields CDR1 DFQATT and CDR2 SNEGSKA (reference sequence). Written as DNA, the CDR3 is TGCAGTGCTAGAGACCGGGACAGGGGGCGAGGGGAAGCTTTCTTT. It is translated as CSARDRDRGRGEAFF.

This clonotype has just a few counts. The V call is TRBV28, the J call TRBJ1-5; D gene unclear. The V gene's germline CDR1 is MDHEN and CDR2 SYDVKM. Trimming shortened V by 3 bases and J by 4 bases, and 7 bases separated the two germline ends. The CDR3 consists of 13 residues. The CDR3 loop is CASSFLLNQPQHF. The CDR3 coding sequence is TGTGCCAGCAGTTTTCTTCTGAATCAGCCCCAGCATTTT.

The V gene is TRBV6-2 or TRBV6-3, the J gene TRBJ2-7, with D unclear. Trimming pared 4 bases from V and 6 bases from J, leaving 16 bases between. Germline V gene data show CDR1 as MNHEY and CDR2 as SVGEGT. The CDR3 extends over 14 amino acids. This CDR3 reads CASSLASPSSEQYF. The CDR3 DNA is TGTGCCAGCAGTTTGGCGTCCCCTTCGTCCGAGCAGTACTTC.

This clonotype turned up a few times. The gene calls are TRBV7-9 and TRBJ1-1, with D maybe TRBD1 (6 bases). Germline-derived CDR1 and CDR2 are SEHNR and FQNEAQ (reference sequence). Trimming took off 5 bases at V and 4 bases at J, with 20 bases between the two ends. CDR3 size: 16 residues. Here the CDR3 DNA reads TGTGCCAGCAGCCCCCGGGCCAGGGGAGAGGTCACTGAAGCTTTCTTT. It codes for CASSPRARGEVTEAFF.

The chain carries TRBV4-3 and TRBJ1-1; possibly TRBD1 for D (5 bases). Trimming removed 5 bases from V and 0 bases from J, with 10 bases in between. The CDR3 has 14 residues. CDR1 LGHNA and CDR2 YSLEER come from the germline V gene. CDR3 sequence: CASSSPGLNTEAFF. The CDR3 DNA reads as TGCGCCAGCAGCTCGCCGGGGCTGAACACTGAAGCTTTCTTT.

This clonotype was seen more than once but under ten times. This chain joins TRBV25-1 and TRBJ2-1; a possible D gene is TRBD2 (6 bases). The ends were cut back, 8 bases at V and 10 bases at J, with 21 bases in the middle. The CDR3 loop spans 14 amino acids. The germline gives CDR1 MGHDK, CDR2 SYGVNS. Written as DNA, the CDR3 is TGTGCCAGCCTTTCCGGGACTTACCCTTTCGAGCAGTTCTTC. As protein: CASLSGTYPFEQFF.

The chain uses TRBV12-3 or TRBV12-4 and TRBJ1-1; D call uncertain. Trimming left V 2 bases short and J 4 bases short, with 8 bases between. The CDR3 has 13 amino acids. The CDR3 bases are TGTGCCAGCAGTTTAAGGGAGCTCACTGAAGCTTTCTTT. This sequence encodes CASSLRELTEAFF.

CDR3 DNA: TGTGCCAGCAGCTTAGGGAAGTCTGAGCAGTTCTTC. This gives the protein CASSLGKSEQFF. The chain carries TRBV7-6 and TRBJ2-1; D unclear. The CDR3 extends over 12 amino acids. Trimming pared 1 base from V and 9 bases from J, leaving 7 bases between. Per the germline V gene, CDR1 is SGHVS and CDR2 is FNYEAQ. Complete variable domain (other parts from reference TRBV7-6 and TRBJ2-1): GAGVSQSPRYKVTKRGQDVALRCDPISGHVSLYWYRQALGQGPEFLTYFNYEAQQDKSGLPNDRFSAERPEGSISTLTIQRTEQRDSAMYRCASSLGKSEQFFGPGTRLTVL.

This chain links TRBV29-1 with TRBJ1-4, with D uncertain. V was clipped by 0 bases and J by 5 bases, with 13 bases between them. This CDR3 region has 15 residues. Germline lookup yields CDR1 SQVTM and CDR2 ANQGSEA. CDR3 sequence (DNA): TGCAGCGTTGAAGATCGGCGGACTACAAATGAAAAACTGTTTTTT. This translates into CSVEDRRTTNEKLFF.

CDR3 nucleotides: TGTGCCAGCAGTTTAGCGGACAACTTTCTTTGGGAGCAGTACTTC. Translation gives CASSLADNFLWEQYF. The V and J genes are TRBV12-3 or TRBV12-4 and TRBJ2-7; a weak D match, TRBD1 (5 bases). Trimming left V 0 bases short and J 7 bases short, with 16 bases between. The CDR3 covers 15 residues.

The V gene is TRBV20-1, the J gene TRBJ1-5; D is possibly TRBD1 (5 bases). The V end lost 3 bases, the J end lost 4 bases, and 10 bases lay between the germline ends. The germline V gene has CDR1 DFQATT and CDR2 SNEGSKA (reference sequence). CDR3 length: 13 residues. The CDR3 here is CSASQGVNQPQHF. The CDR3 region has the DNA TGCAGTGCTAGCCAGGGAGTAAATCAGCCCCAGCATTTT.

The chain has TRBV14 and TRBJ1-2; 8 positions match TRBD1. Germline loops: CDR1 SGHDN, CDR2 FVKESK. The CDR3 consists of 13 residues. J was trimmed by 9 bases and V by 4 bases; bases with no gene match: 7. The CDR3 sequence is CASSPPGQGCYTF. CDR3 sequence (DNA): TGTGCCAGCAGCCCCCCTGGACAGGGCTGCTACACCTTC.

The gene calls are TRBV29-1 and TRBJ1-4; D remains unclear. There are 14 residues in the CDR3. Germline V gene lookup returns CDR1 SQVTM and CDR2 ANQGSEA. V was clipped by 3 bases and J by 5 bases, with 13 bases between them. CDR3 sequence: CSVETDGLNEKLFF. In DNA, the CDR3 is TGCAGCGTTGAGACGGACGGATTAAATGAAAAACTGTTTTTT.

This chain connects TRBV7-9 to TRBJ2-5, with TRBD2 matching 8 bases. The V segment lost 5 bases and the J segment 5 bases; nucleotides outside the gene matches: 7. Per the germline V gene, CDR1 is SEHNR and CDR2 is FQNEAQ (reference sequence). The CDR3 loop spans 14 amino acids. DNA of the CDR3: TGTGCCAGCAGCCCCCGGGCTAGCGGGGAGACCCAGTACTTC. It specifies CASSPRASGETQYF.

The rearrangement joins TRBV15 to TRBJ2-3; 13 bases match TRBD2. Unmatched junction bases numbered 1, after V lost 1 base and J lost 3 bases. CDR3 length: 16 amino acids. Germline CDR1 is LNHNV and CDR2 is YYDKDF (reference sequence). In DNA form, the CDR3 reads TGTGCCACCAGCAGAGGGACTAGCGGGAGAACAGATACGCAGTATTTT. Translation: CATSRGTSGRTDTQYF.

This clonotype was observed a handful of times. The rearrangement joins TRBV28 to TRBJ2-1; D is undetermined. Trimming shortened V by 7 bases and J by 5 bases, and 3 bases separated the two germline ends. Germline loops: CDR1 MDHEN, CDR2 SYDVKM. This CDR3 comprises 10 residues. The CDR3 reads CASKDNEQFF. The CDR3 DNA follows: TGTGCCAGCAAAGACAATGAGCAGTTCTTC.

The V and J genes are TRBV13 and TRBJ2-1, with 10 bases identical to TRBD2. Unmatched junction bases numbered 5, after V lost 5 bases and J lost 1 base. The germline V gene encodes CDR1 PRHDT and CDR2 FYEKMQ (reference sequence). The CDR3 spans 16 residues. The CDR3 sequence: CASSGPGLASYNEQFF. The CDR3 nucleotides read TGTGCCAGCAGCGGCCCGGGACTAGCGTCCTACAATGAGCAGTTCTTC.

This chain links TRBV18 with TRBJ1-1, with 7 bases that match TRBD1. Germline V gene lookup returns CDR1 KGHSH and CDR2 LQKENI. The CDR3 length is 16 residues. After removal of 3 bases from V and 3 bases from J, the junction contained 10 bases not matched to a gene. The CDR3 sequence is CASSPIPGGSDTEAFF. CDR3 DNA sequence: TGTGCCAGCTCACCCATACCAGGGGGTTCGGACACTGAAGCTTTCTTT.

Here the CDR3 DNA reads TGTGCCAGCAGCTTTGGGACAGGGGTAGGCACAGATACGCAGTATTTT. This sequence encodes CASSFGTGVGTDTQYF. The gene calls are TRBV7-2 and TRBJ2-3, with TRBD1 identical over 10 bases. CDR3 length equals 16 residues. Germline CDR1 is SGHTA and CDR2 is FQGNSA. The trim removed 3 bases at V and 1 base at J, leaving 4 bases unmatched.

This chain connects TRBV9 to TRBJ1-1; 7 nucleotides align to TRBD1. The CDR3 totals 13 residues. Trimming removed 2 bases from V and 6 bases from J; junction bases left unmatched: 4. In germline, CDR1 is SGDLS, CDR2 YYNGEE. Here the CDR3 reads CASSVTGEAEAFF. CDR3 nucleotides: TGTGCCAGCAGCGTCACAGGGGAAGCTGAAGCTTTCTTT.